These T cell receptor beta chains were read from a single sample in a study of CD8 T cells in ankylosing spondylitis. TCRdb itself ran the 5' RACE reads through MiXCR, one entry per CDR3 protein. The sample lists approximately 350,000 distinct CDR3 sequences, about 15% seen once, with less than 1.1% in the top ten. Sample: blood, either unsorted or a sorted T cell fraction (not recorded which). The origin of the receptors is a male donor with ankylosing spondylitis or in good health (not recorded which). Both conserved end residues are part of each CDR3. Each record gives: D gene, J gene, clone size, V gene, CDR3 DNA, CDR3 protein. D genes are given only for firm matches. Not all rows give a size; the values are once, few, many and, for expanded clones, a class.

- | TRBJ1-5 | - | TRBV6-1 | TGTGCCAGCAGTGGCCCCGACAGCGGCAATCAGCCCCAGCATTTT | CASSGPDSGNQPQHF
- | TRBJ2-2 | few | TRBV5-1 | TGCGCCAGCAGCTGGCCGGGACACCAAGTCTCCCAGGAGGGCACCGGGGAGCTGTTTTTT | CASSWPGHQVSQEGTGELFF
- | TRBJ1-1 | few | TRBV4-1 | TGCGCCAGCAGCCAAGAGTGGACAAACATGAACACTGAAGCTTTCTTT | CASSQEWTNMNTEAFF
- | TRBJ2-1 | few | TRBV5-1 | TGCGCCAGCAGCTCCACCAGGGCACCAAGGTGGAATGAGCAGTTCTTC | CASSSTRAPRWNEQFF
- | TRBJ1-1 | few | TRBV29-1 | TGCAGCGTTACGGGTGGGGGTGAAGCTTTCTTT | CSVTGGGEAFF
- | TRBJ1-2 | few | TRBV3-1 | TGTGCCAGCAGCCAATTTGCCGGTGGCTACACCTTC | CASSQFAGGYTF
- | TRBJ2-3 | - | TRBV5-1 | TGCGCCAGCAGCTTGCGTCCCAGGGATCTCACAGATACGCAGTATTTT | CASSLRPRDLTDTQYF
- | TRBJ1-1 | many | TRBV5-1 | TGCGCCAGCAGTGGGGGGAACACTGAAGCTTTCTTT | CASSGGNTEAFF
- | TRBJ1-1 | few | TRBV20-1 | TGCAGTGCGCGGACCGGGAACACTGAAGCTTTCTTT | CSARTGNTEAFF
- | TRBJ2-7 | few | TRBV4-1 | TGCGCCAGCAGCCAACTGATCGGAGAGGGGTCCTACGAGCAGTACTTC | CASSQLIGEGSYEQYF
- | TRBJ2-1 | many | TRBV4-1 | TGCGCCAGCAGCCAACCAATGAGCTCCTACAATGAGCAGTTCTTC | CASSQPMSSYNEQFF
- | TRBJ2-3 | - | TRBV20-1 | TGCAGTGCTAGCATATCCGGGGGCTATTTGGATACGCAGTATTTT | CSASISGGYLDTQYF
- | TRBJ2-1 | - | TRBV19 | TGTGCCAGTAAAGGGCCGACACGAGAGCAGTTCTTC | CASKGPTREQFF
- | TRBJ1-1 | few | TRBV6-5 | TGTGCCAGCAGTTACCCGAGGGACATGAACACTGAAGCTTTCTTT | CASSYPRDMNTEAFF
TRBD2 | TRBJ2-1 | few | TRBV4-1 | TGCGCCAGCAGCCAAGGACTGGCTAGCGGGAGTTATGAGCAGTTCTTC | CASSQGLASGSYEQFF
- | TRBJ1-5 | few | TRBV2 | TGTGCCAGCAGCGGAGGGAATAGCAATCAGCCCCAGCATTTT | CASSGGNSNQPQHF
TRBD2 | TRBJ2-1 | many | TRBV5-1 | TGCGCCAGCAGCCCCTGGGCGCGGGAGGGGCAGTTCTTC | CASSPWAREGQFF
- | TRBJ2-2 | few | TRBV10-1 | TGCGCCAGCAGAGGGGTAGCCGGGGAGCTGTTTTTT | CASRGVAGELFF
- | TRBJ2-3 | - | TRBV30 | TGTGCCTGGAGTGTACTGGGTGTCAGCACAGATACGCAGTATTTT | CAWSVLGVSTDTQYF
- | TRBJ2-1 | - | TRBV5-1 | TGCGCCAGCGACAGGGGACTAGCTCCCTACAATGAGCAGTTCTTC | CASDRGLAPYNEQFF
- | TRBJ2-3 | - | TRBV3-1 | TGTGCCAGCAGCCAAGAACAGGCCTCACCCACAGATACGCAGTATTTT | CASSQEQASPTDTQYF
- | TRBJ2-5 | - | TRBV20-1 | TGCAGTGCTAGATCGTTAGGTGAGACCCAGTACTTC | CSARSLGETQYF
- | TRBJ1-5 | few | TRBV10-3 | TGTGCCATCAGTGAGGAAAGGGGGACCAATCAGCCCCAGCATTTT | CAISEERGTNQPQHF
- | TRBJ1-2 | few | TRBV14 | TGTGCCAGCAGCCGCCGGGGACTAAAAGCTAACTATGGCTACACCTTC | CASSRRGLKANYGYTF
TRBD2 | TRBJ2-2 | - | TRBV11-2 | TGTGCCGGCAGCTTAGCGGGGGGCTACACCGGGGAGCTGTTTTTT | CAGSLAGGYTGELFF
TRBD1 | TRBJ2-2 | - | TRBV6-1 | TGTGCCAGCAGCGGGGGACAGGGGGCCCTCACCGGGGAGCTGTTTTTT | CASSGGQGALTGELFF
- | TRBJ2-1 | many | TRBV5-1 | TGCGCCAGCAGCTTGGGGGGGGCCGACAATGAGCAGTTCTTC | CASSLGGADNEQFF
TRBD1 | TRBJ1-1 | many | TRBV3-1 | TGTGCCAGCAGCCTTGGGACAGGGCTGAACACTGAAGCTTTCTTT | CASSLGTGLNTEAFF
- | TRBJ2-7 | - | TRBV12-3/TRBV12-4 | TGTGCCAGCAGTTTAGCGCAAGGGGATGAGCAGTACTTC | CASSLAQGDEQYF
TRBD1 | TRBJ2-2 | many | TRBV20-1 | TGCAGTGCTAGAGTTTTTGGGACAGGGCGCACCGGGGAGCTGTTTTTT | CSARVFGTGRTGELFF
TRBD2 | TRBJ2-7 | few | TRBV4-1 | TGCGCCAGCAGCCAAGATGTCCGGCCGGGACTAGCGGGAGGGGAGCAGTACTTC | CASSQDVRPGLAGGEQYF
- | TRBJ2-7 | few | TRBV11-3 | TGTGCCAGCAGCTTTGGTGACTACGAGCAGTACTTC | CASSFGDYEQYF
- | TRBJ2-6 | few | TRBV19 | TGTGCCAGTAGTCCCCTGGGAGGGGCCAACGTCCTGACTTTC | CASSPLGGANVLTF
- | TRBJ1-5 | many | TRBV6-5 | TGTGCCAGCAGTTACTCTCAAAGGAGTACTCAGCCCCAGCATTTT | CASSYSQRSTQPQHF
TRBD2 | TRBJ2-3 | many | TRBV7-9 | TGTGCCAGCGATAAAATTAGCGGGAGTCGGGATACGCAGTATTTT | CASDKISGSRDTQYF
TRBD1 | TRBJ1-3 | - | TRBV29-1 | TGCAGCGTTGAAGGTCGGACAGGGGAAAACACCATATATTTT | CSVEGRTGENTIYF
TRBD2 | TRBJ2-1 | few | TRBV3-1 | TGTGCCAGCAGCCGACTAGCGGAAATCTACAATGAGCAGTTCTTC | CASSRLAEIYNEQFF
- | TRBJ2-7 | - | TRBV7-2 | TGTGCCAGCAGTTTGGGCTGGGACACCCAATACGAGCAGTACTTC | CASSLGWDTQYEQYF
- | TRBJ1-6 | - | TRBV27 | TGTGCCAGCAGTTTTTCCGGACGGACCTCACCCCTCCACTTT | CASSFSGRTSPLHF
- | TRBJ2-7 | few | TRBV5-1 | TGCGCCAGCAGCTTGGCCCTAGGGGGGCTCTCCTACGAGCAGTACTTC | CASSLALGGLSYEQYF
TRBD2 | TRBJ2-3 | few | TRBV6-2/TRBV6-3 | TGTGCCAGCAGCCCACGGACTAGCCGATTGCATACGCAGTATTTT | CASSPRTSRLHTQYF
TRBD2 | TRBJ2-1 | few | TRBV29-1 | TGCAGCGTTGAAGCACTAGCGGGAGGGCCGGGTGAGCAGTTCTTC | CSVEALAGGPGEQFF
- | TRBJ2-3 | few | TRBV24-1 | TGTGCCACCAGTGAGGCCAGCACAGATACGCAGTATTTT | CATSEASTDTQYF
- | TRBJ2-1 | few | TRBV5-1 | TGCGCCAGCAGCTTGAGCAGGGGAGAAGTCAATGAGCAGTTCTTC | CASSLSRGEVNEQFF
- | TRBJ1-2 | few | TRBV10-1 | TGCGCCAGCAGTGTCGGAACCGACGAGTTGAGGTTC | CASSVGTDELRF